The 19 T cell receptor beta chains below come from one sample, sequenced in a study of identical twins. TCRdb re-analysed the 5' RACE reads in MiXCR, keeping a single row per CDR3 protein. This sample yields hundreds of thousands of distinct CDR3 sequences, of which roughly 18% are seen a single time; around 14% belongs to the top ten. Separately, the same data were catalogued under a study of T cells expressing NK-cell markers.

The sequenced sample was PBMCs. These receptors were collected from a woman in her late teens or twenties in good health.

This clonotype was counted a few times. The genes are TRBV6-2 or TRBV6-3 and TRBJ2-3, with D perhaps TRBD2 (5 bases). The V end was cut by 5 bases, the J end by 3 bases, with 12 bases between. The CDR3 sequence is 14 residues long. Germline values: CDR1 MNHEY, CDR2 SVGEGT. This chain's CDR3 is CASSPAWRTDTQYF. The CDR3 DNA reads as TGTGCCAGCAGTCCGGCGTGGAGGACAGATACGCAGTATTTT.

J is TRBJ2-6 and V is TRBV6-1, with unresolved D. The CDR3 runs to 17 residues. V was trimmed by 2 bases and J by 1 base, leaving 12 bases between them. From germline, CDR1 is MNHNS and CDR2 SASEGT. This CDR3 reads CASSEPLWVSGANVLTF. In DNA form, the CDR3 reads TGTGCCAGCAGTGAACCCCTATGGGTATCTGGGGCCAACGTCCTGACTTTC.

This clonotype was observed at least ten times. The CDR3 DNA sequence: TGTGCCAGCAGCTTAAGCCAGCAAGGAAACACCATATATTTT. Translation gives CASSLSQQGNTIYF. The rearrangement links TRBV7-9 to TRBJ1-3; D unclear. The V and J ends lost 2 bases and 4 bases respectively, with 9 bases between them. This CDR3 comprises 14 residues. Germline V gives CDR1 SEHNR, CDR2 FQNEAQ (reference sequence).

The CDR3 DNA is TGCAGTGCCCCTGAAGTTGGCTATGGCTACACCTTC. Translating it yields CSAPEVGYGYTF. The V call is TRBV20-1, the J call TRBJ1-2; D is uncertain. V lost 6 bases to trimming and J lost 4 bases, with 12 bases between them. Per germline, CDR1 DFQATT and CDR2 SNEGSKA (reference sequence). This CDR3 comprises 12 residues.

This rearrangement joins TRBV5-1 to TRBJ1-4; 7 nucleotides align to TRBD1. CDR3 length equals 14 residues. Germline V gene sequence: CDR1 SGHRS, CDR2 YFSETQ. The V and J ends lost 7 bases and 5 bases, in that order; junction bases with no gene match: 8. CDR3 sequence: CASASGGRNEKLFF. In nucleotides, the CDR3 is TGCGCCAGCGCCTCAGGGGGTCGGAATGAAAAACTGTTTTTT.

The chain combines TRBV20-1 with TRBJ2-3; TRBD2 is a possible D gene (6 bases). Trimming left V 3 bases short and J 6 bases short, with 10 bases between. The CDR3 is made up of 12 amino acids. Germline V gives CDR1 DFQATT, CDR2 SNEGSKA (reference sequence). CDR3 loop: CSASGSWDTQYF. CDR3 sequence (DNA): TGCAGTGCTAGCGGGAGTTGGGATACGCAGTATTTT.

J is TRBJ2-1 and V is TRBV6-6, with no clear D. The germline V and J ends were trimmed by 4 bases and 5 bases, with 9 bases remaining between them. The CDR3 totals 13 residues. The germline gives CDR1 MNHNY, CDR2 SVGAGI (reference sequence). The CDR3 nucleotides are TGTGCCAGCAGTTCACCGGGTCACAATGAGCAGTTCTTC. Translation gives CASSSPGHNEQFF.

This clonotype showed up just a few times. The rearrangement joins TRBV5-6 to TRBJ2-7, with D tentatively TRBD1 (6 bases). The CDR3 runs to 14 residues. The ends were cut back, 2 bases at V and 6 bases at J, with 15 bases in the middle. Germline loops: CDR1 SGHDT, CDR2 YYEEEE. The CDR3 bases are TGTGCCAGCAGCTTTGGAACAGGGCTCGTCGAGCAGTACTTC. It encodes CASSFGTGLVEQYF.

This chain links TRBV10-3 with TRBJ2-1; 7 nucleotides line up with TRBD1. V lost 4 bases and J lost 7; bases outside the gene matches: 10. The CDR3 is 15 amino acids. Germline V gives CDR1 ENHRY, CDR2 SYGVKD. The DNA for the CDR3 is TGTGCCATCAGTGGAGGGTATCAGGGGGAGAATGAGCAGTTCTTC. Translation gives CAISGGYQGENEQFF.

The rearrangement links TRBV10-3 to TRBJ2-6; D might be TRBD1 (5 bases). In germline, CDR1 is ENHRY, CDR2 SYGVKD. CDR3 length: 18 amino acids. Trimming removed 5 bases from V and 0 bases from J, with 17 bases in between. DNA for the CDR3: TGTGCCATCAGTCCAGGGTTACGCCGGATCTCTGGGGCCAACGTCCTGACTTTC. The encoded protein is CAISPGLRRISGANVLTF.

This sequence joins TRBV12-3 or TRBV12-4 and TRBJ2-1, with TRBD2 matching 11 bases. The CDR3 consists of 15 residues. The V segment lost 5 bases and the J segment 7 bases; nucleotides outside the gene matches: 7. For the CDR3, the DNA is TGTGCCAGCAGTCCGTATAGCGGGAGGGAGAATGAGCAGTTCTTC. Amino acids: CASSPYSGRENEQFF.

A few counts support this clonotype. The chain combines TRBV14 with TRBJ2-1; 10 nucleotides agree with TRBD2. J gave up 9 bases and V 1 base, and 6 bases lay outside the gene matches. This CDR3 has 15 residues. CDR1 and CDR2 from the germline V gene are SGHDN and FVKESK. The DNA of the CDR3 is TGTGCCAGCAGCCAAGCTAGCGGGAGATGGAGTGAGCAGTTCTTC. This codes for CASSQASGRWSEQFF.

This clonotype has only a few counts. This sequence joins TRBV7-2 and TRBJ2-5; maybe TRBD2 (6 bases). Trimming left V 0 bases short and J 5 bases short, with 13 bases between. Germline CDR1 is SGHTA and CDR2 is FQGNSA. The CDR3 totals 15 residues. The CDR3 DNA reads TGTGCCAGCAGCTTAGCGGGACTGAGGTCGGAGACCCAGTACTTC. This codes for CASSLAGLRSETQYF.

This clonotype was seen only a few times. The chain has TRBV5-1 and TRBJ1-2, with unresolved D. The V gene lost 4 bases and the J gene lost 8 bases, with 24 bases spanning the gap. The CDR3 runs to 16 residues. CDR1 and CDR2 (germline): SGHRS, YFSETQ. As DNA, the CDR3 is TGCGCCAGCAGCCCTGGGTCAGACGGTATGAGGTCCGGCTACACCTTC. This sequence encodes CASSPGSDGMRSGYTF.

This chain links TRBV4-2 with TRBJ2-3; either TRBD1 or TRBD2 may fit D (5 bases each). Trimming removed 2 bases from V and 2 bases from J, with 8 bases in between. Per the germline V gene, CDR1 is LGHNA and CDR2 is YNFKEQ. This CDR3 comprises 14 residues. The CDR3 DNA sequence: TGTGCCAGCAGCCAACGGGACGTCACAGATACGCAGTATTTT. It specifies CASSQRDVTDTQYF.

V usage is TRBV7-8 and J usage is TRBJ2-7, with D unresolved. V lost 4 bases, J lost 3 bases, and 10 bases lay in between. Germline V CDR1 and CDR2: SGHVS, FQNEAQ. The CDR3 extends over 13 amino acids. The CDR3 DNA follows: TGTGCCAGCAGCTCCCCGCCGGGCTACGAGCAGTACTTC. It encodes CASSSPPGYEQYF. The entire variable domain, with the rest obtained from reference TRBV7-8 and TRBJ2-7, is as follows: GAGVSQSPRYKVAKRGQDVALRCDPISGHVSLFWYQQALGQGPEFLTYFQNEAQLDKSGLPSDRFFAERPEGSVSTLKIQRTQQEDSAVYLCASSSPPGYEQYFGPGTRLTVT.

This chain uses TRBV3-1 with TRBJ1-5; D remains ambiguous. Trimming took 0 bases from V and 4 from J, leaving 4 bases between them. CDR3 size: 13 residues. Germline V lookup: CDR1 LGHDT, CDR2 YNNKEL (reference sequence). The CDR3 is CASSQDYNQPQHF. DNA of the CDR3: TGTGCCAGCAGCCAAGACTATAATCAGCCCCAGCATTTT.

This clonotype was recorded a few times. The chain links TRBV4-3 to TRBJ2-6; weak D call: TRBD1 (5 bases). Trimming cost V 0 bases and J 0 bases, with 9 bases left between them. The CDR3 loop spans 17 amino acids. The germline V gene encodes CDR1 LGHNA and CDR2 YSLEER. The DNA for the CDR3 is TGCGCCAGCAGCCAAGAAGGGGCCCTCTCTGGGGCCAACGTCCTGACTTTC. Translation: CASSQEGALSGANVLTF.

This clonotype was seen a handful of times. The chain couples TRBV11-2 to TRBJ2-2; a weak D match, TRBD2 (7 bases). This CDR3 is 12 amino acids long. CDR1 is SGHAT and CDR2 is FQNNGV in the germline V gene. V dropped 3 bases and J dropped 12 bases, with 11 bases sitting between them. The CDR3 coding sequence is TGTGCCAGCAGCTTTGGGCGGGGGCAGCTGTTTTTT. As protein: CASSFGRGQLFF.